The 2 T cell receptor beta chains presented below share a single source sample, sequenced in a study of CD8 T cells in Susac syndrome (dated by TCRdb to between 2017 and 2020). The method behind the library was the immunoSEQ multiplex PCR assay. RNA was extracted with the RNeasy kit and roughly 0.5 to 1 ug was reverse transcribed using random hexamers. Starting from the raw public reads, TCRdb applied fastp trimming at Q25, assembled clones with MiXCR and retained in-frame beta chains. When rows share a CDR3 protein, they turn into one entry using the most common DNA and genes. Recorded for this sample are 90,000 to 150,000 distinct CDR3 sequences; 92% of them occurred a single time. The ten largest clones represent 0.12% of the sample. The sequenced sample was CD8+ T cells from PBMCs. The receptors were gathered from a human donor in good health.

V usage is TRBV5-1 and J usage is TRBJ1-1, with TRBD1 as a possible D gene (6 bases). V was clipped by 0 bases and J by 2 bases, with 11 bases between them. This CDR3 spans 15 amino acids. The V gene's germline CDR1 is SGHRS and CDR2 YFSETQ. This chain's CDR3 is CASSLAGGTNTEAFF. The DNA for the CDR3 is TGCGCCAGCAGCTTGGCCGGGGGCACTAACACTGAAGCTTTCTTT.

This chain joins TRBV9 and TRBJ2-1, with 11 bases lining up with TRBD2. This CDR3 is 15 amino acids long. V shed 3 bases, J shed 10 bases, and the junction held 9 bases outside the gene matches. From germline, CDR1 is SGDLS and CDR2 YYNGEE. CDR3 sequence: CASSAEGGLADEQFF. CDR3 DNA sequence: TGTGCCAGCAGCGCCGAGGGGGGACTAGCGGACGAGCAGTTCTTC.